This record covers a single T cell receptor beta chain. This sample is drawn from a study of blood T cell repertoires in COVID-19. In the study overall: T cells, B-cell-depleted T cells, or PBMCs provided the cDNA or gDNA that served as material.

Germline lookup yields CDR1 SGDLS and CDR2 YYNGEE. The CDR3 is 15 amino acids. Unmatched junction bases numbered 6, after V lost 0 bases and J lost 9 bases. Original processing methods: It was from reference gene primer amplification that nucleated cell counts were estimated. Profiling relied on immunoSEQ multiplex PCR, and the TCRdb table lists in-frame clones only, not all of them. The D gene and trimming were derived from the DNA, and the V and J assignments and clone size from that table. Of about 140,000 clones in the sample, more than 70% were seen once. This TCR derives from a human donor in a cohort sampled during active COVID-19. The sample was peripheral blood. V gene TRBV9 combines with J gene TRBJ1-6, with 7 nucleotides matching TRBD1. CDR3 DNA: TGTGCCAGCAGCGTAGAGACAGGGAAGGTTTCACCCCTCCACTTT. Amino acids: CASSVETGKVSPLHF.